The 4 T cell receptor beta chains below were found in one sample sequenced in a study of blood T cell repertoires in COVID-19. Profiling relied on immunoSEQ multiplex PCR, and the TCRdb table lists in-frame clones only, not all of them. The profile shows fewer than 250,000 clones, under 90% of them singletons. The source material was peripheral blood. The origin of the receptors is a human donor in a cohort sampled during active COVID-19.

The DNA of the CDR3 is TGCGCCAGCAGCTTGGGGCATAACACTGAAGCTTTCTTT. It specifies CASSLGHNTEAFF. This chain links TRBV5-1 with TRBJ1-1; unclear D gene. The V and J ends lost 0 bases and 2 bases respectively, with 5 bases between them. The CDR3 covers 13 residues. CDR1 is SGHRS and CDR2 is YFSETQ in the germline V gene.

The gene calls are TRBV6-5 and TRBJ2-7, with D maybe TRBD1 (7 bases). The CDR3 is 15 residues long. Trimming removed 6 bases from V and 0 bases from J, with 15 bases in between. Per germline, CDR1 MNHEY and CDR2 SVGAGI. The CDR3 region has the DNA TGTGCCAGCAGCAGACAGGGAGGAGACTCCTACGAGCAGTACTTC. This gives the protein CASSRQGGDSYEQYF.

The sample holds one count of this clone. The chain couples TRBV5-1 to TRBJ1-4, with D possibly matching TRBD1 (6 bases). V lost 0 bases to trimming and J lost 8 bases, with 14 bases between them. This CDR3 spans 15 amino acids. CDR1 is SGHRS, CDR2 YFSETQ, per germline. The CDR3, as DNA: TGCGCCAGCAGCTTGGAGGGGGGGGGATACGAAAAACTGTTTTTT. Its protein product is CASSLEGGGYEKLFF.

The chain carries TRBV2 and TRBJ2-5; D gene unclear. Germline V lookup: CDR1 SNHLY, CDR2 FYNNEI. The germline V and J ends were trimmed by 7 bases and 2 bases, with 11 bases remaining between them. The CDR3 has 13 residues. In nucleotides, the CDR3 is TGTGCCAGCAACAACAGTCCACAAGAGACCCAGTACTTC. Protein: CASNNSPQETQYF.